Here is one TCR beta chain with its context. Antigen specificity is unknown. The sample's time point: newly diagnosed GD, antithyroid drugs for less than 3 months. RNA from PBMCs was the source of the TCR library. The data are from a study of regulatory T cells in long-lasting Graves disease. Overall study results and limits: Persistent disease showed a preference for TRBV28, TRBJ1-2 and TRBJ2-5.

CDR1 is MDHEN, CDR2 SYDVKM, per germline. V shed 3 bases and J shed 7 bases, with 15 bases lying between them. This CDR3 spans 14 amino acids. TCR beta libraries were built with iRepertoire HTBI primers and Arm-PCR of CDR3 regions. TCRdb passed the multiplex PCR reads through MiXCR, listing each CDR3 protein once. Counted here are approximately 300,000 distinct CDR3 sequences, more than 15% occurring once; the ten biggest clones make up more than 35%. The TCR originated in a female donor with Graves disease. This chain joins TRBV28 and TRBJ1-1; D is perhaps TRBD1 (6 bases). This sample comprised peripheral blood mononuclear cells (PBMCs), obtained at new diagnosis, from a patient treated with antithyroid drugs. CDR3 DNA sequence: TGTGCCAGCAGTTTCCAGGGCGGGGGCGATGAAGCTTTCTTT. Its translation: CASSFQGGGDEAFF.